Listed below are T cell receptor beta chains from one sample, sequenced in a study of blood T cell repertoires in COVID-19. Produced via immunoSEQ multiplex PCR; TCRdb's table is partial and in-frame only. The sample has roughly 290,000 clones, about 86% seen once; the top ten hold roughly 1.9%. The sequenced material came from peripheral blood. The source of these receptors is a woman aged 30 to 39 who had recovered from COVID-19. The CDR3 runs from the conserved cysteine through the conserved F or W. D genes are given only for firm matches. Some rows mark clone size as missing; the rest say once, few, many or name a class of expanded clone.

V gene: TRBV7-2; J gene: TRBJ2-1; D gene: TRBD2; clone size: NA; CDR3 DNA: TGTGCCAGCAGCCCCGGGAGTAGCGGGGGCTACAATGAGCAGTTCTTC; CDR3 protein: CASSPGSSGGYNEQFF
V gene: TRBV2; J gene: TRBJ2-1; D gene: TRBD1; clone size: NA; CDR3 DNA: TGTGCCAGCAGGCGACCGAGAGACAGGGGCCGCCCCTACAATGAGCAGTTCTTC; CDR3 protein: CASRRPRDRGRPYNEQFF
V gene: TRBV2; J gene: TRBJ2-7; D gene: NA; clone size: NA; CDR3 DNA: TGTGCCAGCAGGGACAACGTAGAGCAGTACTTC; CDR3 protein: CASRDNVEQYF
V gene: TRBV6-5; J gene: TRBJ1-3; D gene: NA; clone size: NA; CDR3 DNA: TGTGCCAGCAGTTCTTACTCTGGAAACACCATATATTTT; CDR3 protein: CASSSYSGNTIYF
V gene: TRBV11-2; J gene: TRBJ2-7; D gene: NA; clone size: NA; CDR3 DNA: TGTGCCAGCAGCCCCCTGTGGACAGAGCAGTACTTC; CDR3 protein: CASSPLWTEQYF
V gene: TRBV19; J gene: TRBJ2-1; D gene: TRBD2; clone size: NA; CDR3 DNA: TGTGCCAGTAGTCCGACTAGCGGCCCTTACAATGAGCAGTTCTTC; CDR3 protein: CASSPTSGPYNEQFF
V gene: TRBV7-2; J gene: TRBJ2-5; D gene: TRBD2; clone size: once; CDR3 DNA: TGTGCCAGCAGCTCTAGCGGGAGGACTCGGGAGACCCAGTACTTC; CDR3 protein: CASSSSGRTRETQYF
V gene: TRBV27; J gene: TRBJ2-3; D gene: NA; clone size: NA; CDR3 DNA: TGTGCCAGCAGATCCGAAATCGGGGGCACAGATACGCAGTATTTT; CDR3 protein: CASRSEIGGTDTQYF
V gene: TRBV6-6; J gene: TRBJ2-7; D gene: TRBD1; clone size: once; CDR3 DNA: TGTGCCAGCAGCACGACAGGGGCAACCTACGAGCAGTACTTC; CDR3 protein: CASSTTGATYEQYF
V gene: TRBV5-1; J gene: TRBJ1-1; D gene: TRBD1; clone size: NA; CDR3 DNA: TGCGCCAGCAGCCTGGAGACAGGGTATAACACTGAAGCTTTCTTT; CDR3 protein: CASSLETGYNTEAFF
V gene: TRBV5-4; J gene: TRBJ1-6; D gene: NA; clone size: NA; CDR3 DNA: TGTGCCAGCAGCTTGGGACAGTTGTATAATTCACCCCTCCACTTT; CDR3 protein: CASSLGQLYNSPLHF
V gene: TRBV30; J gene: TRBJ1-1; D gene: TRBD1; clone size: NA; CDR3 DNA: TGTGCCTGGAGTGTTGACAGGGACACTGAAGCTTTCTTT; CDR3 protein: CAWSVDRDTEAFF
V gene: TRBV5-8; J gene: TRBJ2-5; D gene: TRBD2; clone size: NA; CDR3 DNA: TGTGCCAGCAGTTGGGGACTAGCGGGGGGCCTCCAAGAGACCCAGTACTTC; CDR3 protein: CASSWGLAGGLQETQYF
V gene: TRBV21-1; J gene: TRBJ2-4; D gene: NA; clone size: NA; CDR3 DNA: TGTGCCAGCAGCAAAGATCCAGGGGACGATCAGTACTTC; CDR3 protein: CASSKDPGDDQYF
V gene: TRBV9; J gene: TRBJ2-7; D gene: TRBD2; clone size: NA; CDR3 DNA: TGTGCCAGCAGCGTAGACGGTAGCGGGAGAGGCGAGCAGTACTTC; CDR3 protein: CASSVDGSGRGEQYF
V gene: TRBV19; J gene: TRBJ1-5; D gene: NA; clone size: NA; CDR3 DNA: TGTGCCAGTAGCTCGGGACTTCGGATGGGCAATCAGCCCCAGCATTTT; CDR3 protein: CASSSGLRMGNQPQHF
V gene: TRBV7-2; J gene: TRBJ2-3; D gene: NA; clone size: NA; CDR3 DNA: TGTGCCAGCAGCTATGAGCCTAGCACAGATACGCAGTATTTT; CDR3 protein: CASSYEPSTDTQYF
V gene: TRBV2; J gene: TRBJ2-2; D gene: NA; clone size: NA; CDR3 DNA: TGTGCCAGCAGTGCCGTTGGCGGGGATACCGGGGAGCTGTTTTTT; CDR3 protein: CASSAVGGDTGELFF
V gene: TRBV7-3; J gene: TRBJ2-1; D gene: TRBD2; clone size: NA; CDR3 DNA: TGTGCCAGCAGCTTAGCGGGAGGGAGCGATGAGCAGTTCTTC; CDR3 protein: CASSLAGGSDEQFF
V gene: TRBV7-8; J gene: TRBJ2-3; D gene: NA; clone size: NA; CDR3 DNA: TGTGCCAGCAGTGGGAGTGTGGCAGATACGCAGTATTTT; CDR3 protein: CASSGSVADTQYF
V gene: TRBV20-1; J gene: TRBJ2-6; D gene: TRBD1; clone size: NA; CDR3 DNA: TGCAGTGCTAGTGGACAGGACCTATTCTCTGGGGCCAACGTCCTGACTTTC; CDR3 protein: CSASGQDLFSGANVLTF
V gene: TRBV6-4; J gene: TRBJ1-6; D gene: NA; clone size: NA; CDR3 DNA: TGTGCCAGCAGTGAAGGGGGGGAGAGCTCCTATAATTCACCCCTCCACTTT; CDR3 protein: CASSEGGESSYNSPLHF
V gene: TRBV18; J gene: TRBJ2-7; D gene: NA; clone size: NA; CDR3 DNA: TGTGCCAGCTCACCAGAACAGGAGTCCTCCTACGAGCAGTACTTC; CDR3 protein: CASSPEQESSYEQYF
V gene: TRBV15; J gene: TRBJ2-2; D gene: TRBD1; clone size: NA; CDR3 DNA: TGTGCCACCAGCAGGTCTACAGGGGACACCGGGGAGCTGTTTTTT; CDR3 protein: CATSRSTGDTGELFF
V gene: TRBV11-3; J gene: TRBJ2-1; D gene: TRBD2; clone size: NA; CDR3 DNA: TGTGCCAGCCTAGGACTAGCGGGTTCCTACAATGAGCAGTTCTTC; CDR3 protein: CASLGLAGSYNEQFF
V gene: TRBV3-1/TRBV3-2; J gene: TRBJ2-2; D gene: NA; clone size: NA; CDR3 DNA: TGTGCCAGCAGCCAAGATAACAGGTATACCGGGGAGCTGTTTTTT; CDR3 protein: CASSQDNRYTGELFF
V gene: TRBV11-2; J gene: TRBJ2-2; D gene: TRBD1; clone size: NA; CDR3 DNA: TGTGCCAGCAGCTTTTACAGGGGGCGAACCGGGGAGCTGTTTTTT; CDR3 protein: CASSFYRGRTGELFF
V gene: TRBV7-6; J gene: TRBJ1-1; D gene: NA; clone size: NA; CDR3 DNA: TGTGCCAGCAGCTTAACCCAGACATCGGTTGGAGGCACTGAAGCTTTCTTT; CDR3 protein: CASSLTQTSVGGTEAFF
V gene: TRBV25-1; J gene: TRBJ1-5; D gene: TRBD1; clone size: NA; CDR3 DNA: TGTGCCAGCAGTGACCCGACAGGGAGCCGGCAGCCCCAGCATTTT; CDR3 protein: CASSDPTGSRQPQHF
V gene: TRBV5-1; J gene: TRBJ2-1; D gene: NA; clone size: NA; CDR3 DNA: TGCGCCAGCAGCTCCGGGACTGGCACCTACAATGAGCAGTTCTTC; CDR3 protein: CASSSGTGTYNEQFF
V gene: TRBV9; J gene: TRBJ1-6; D gene: TRBD1; clone size: NA; CDR3 DNA: TGTGCCAGCAGCCCCCGGACAGGGCCAAATTCACCCCTCCACTTT; CDR3 protein: CASSPRTGPNSPLHF
V gene: TRBV27; J gene: TRBJ2-7; D gene: NA; clone size: NA; CDR3 DNA: TGTGCCAGCAGTTTGCAGGGAGGCTACGAGCAGTACTTC; CDR3 protein: CASSLQGGYEQYF
V gene: TRBV6-5; J gene: TRBJ1-5; D gene: TRBD1; clone size: NA; CDR3 DNA: TGTGCCAGCAGCCCCGGGACAGATAGCAATCAGCCCCAGCATTTT; CDR3 protein: CASSPGTDSNQPQHF
V gene: TRBV2; J gene: TRBJ2-2; D gene: TRBD1; clone size: NA; CDR3 DNA: TGTGCCAGCAGCGAGACAGGGGGCGAGTTCCGGGAGCTGTTTTTT; CDR3 protein: CASSETGGEFRELFF